What follows are 15 T cell receptor beta chains derived from one specimen sequenced in a study of Japanese encephalitis immunity and Zika vaccine responses. MiXCR was run by TCRdb on the 5' RACE reads, yielding one entry per CDR3 protein. The profile shows 400 to 450 distinct CDR3 sequences, around 0.71% of them singletons. CFSE-labeled PBMCs were cultured about 6 days with peptide pools, each at about 1.1 ug/mL. The sort collected unfixed, live, CD56-CD19-CD16-CD3+CD4+ CFSE-low proliferating CD4 T cells. The material sequenced was antigen-activated CD4+ T cells from blood, cultured, taken during a Zika inactivated vaccine study. Source of these receptors: an adult woman who received an inactivated Zika virus vaccine.

This clonotype is labeled medium-sized. The CDR3 sequence: CASRGQGISYEQYF. The CDR3 DNA follows: TGTGCCAGCAGGGGACAGGGGATTTCCTACGAGCAGTACTTC. The chain carries TRBV6-6 and TRBJ2-7, with 10 bases aligning to TRBD1. The CDR3 spans 14 residues. Looked up from germline, CDR1 is MNHNY and CDR2 is SVGAGI (reference sequence). After removal of 6 bases from V and 1 base from J, the junction contained 3 bases not matched to a gene.

By share, this clonotype ranks as medium-sized. This chain's CDR3 is CSASGGAGTQYF. The CDR3 DNA is TGCAGTGCTAGCGGGGGGGCGGGTACGCAGTATTTT. The rearrangement joins TRBV20-1 to TRBJ2-3, with 8 bases identical to TRBD2. The CDR3 is made up of 12 amino acids. J was trimmed by 8 bases and V by 3 bases; bases with no gene match: 4. Germline CDR1 is DFQATT and CDR2 is SNEGSKA (reference sequence).

In its sample, this clonotype is medium-sized (0.01 to 0.1%). The rearrangement links TRBV11-2 to TRBJ2-7; a possible D gene is TRBD1 (5 bases). In germline, CDR1 is SGHAT, CDR2 FQNNGV. The V end lost 0 bases, the J end lost 5 bases, and 17 bases lay between the germline ends. There are 16 residues in the CDR3. In DNA, the CDR3 is TGTGCCAGCAGCTTAGAAGCTGGGCAGGGCGGCCACGAGCAGTACTTC. It codes for CASSLEAGQGGHEQYF.

By proportion, this clonotype is large. The gene calls are TRBV5-6 and TRBJ1-2; D is uncertain. Germline CDR1 reads SGHDT; CDR2 reads YYEEEE. V was shortened by 1 base and J by 2 bases, with 6 bases between the two germline ends. CDR3 length equals 13 residues. The CDR3 DNA is TGTGCCAGCAGCTTGCCAAGCAACTATGGCTACACCTTC. Amino acids: CASSLPSNYGYTF.

By share, this clonotype counts as large. The chain employs TRBV4-3 and TRBJ1-2; 10 nucleotides align to TRBD1. The V and J ends lost 3 bases and 2 bases, in that order; junction bases with no gene match: 3. The CDR3 has 15 amino acids. CDR1 is LGHNA, CDR2 YSLEER, per germline. CDR3 sequence reads: CASSQDRGNNYGYTF. The CDR3 region has the DNA TGCGCCAGCAGCCAGGACAGGGGGAACAACTATGGCTACACCTTC.

This clonotype is termed large. The chain uses TRBV12-3 or TRBV12-4 and TRBJ1-1; D is perhaps TRBD1 (5 bases). V was shortened by 5 bases and J by 7 bases, with 20 bases between the two germline ends. CDR3 size: 15 residues. As DNA, the CDR3 is TGTGCCAGCAGTCCGAGGGGTCGAGAGGAGAGTGAAGCTTTCTTT. This sequence encodes CASSPRGREESEAFF.

This clonotype is termed large. The chain is built from TRBV6-2 or TRBV6-3 and TRBJ2-3; D tentatively fits TRBD1 or TRBD2 (5 bases each). The CDR3 is 16 residues long. The ends were cut back, 6 bases at V and 3 bases at J, with 19 bases in the middle. Germline CDR1 MNHEY, CDR2 SVGEGT. CDR3 DNA: TGTGCCAGCAGAAACTTGGGACGCGCGGAGACAGATACGCAGTATTTT. It is translated as CASRNLGRAETDTQYF.

In its sample, this clonotype ranks as large. This chain uses TRBV6-2 or TRBV6-3 with TRBJ2-3; no definite D call. Germline V gene data show CDR1 as MNHEY and CDR2 as SVGEGT. The CDR3 spans 13 residues. Deletions cut 4 bases from V and 3 bases from J, with 8 bases between. This CDR3 is CASSSLLTDTQYF. The CDR3 region has the DNA TGTGCCAGCAGTTCCCTTCTTACAGATACGCAGTATTTT.

In its sample, this clonotype is large. V and J are TRBV18 and TRBJ1-4; 8 bases line up with TRBD1. CDR3 length: 14 amino acids. The germline CDR1 and CDR2 sequences are KGHSH and LQKENI. J gave up 6 bases and V 2 bases, and 2 bases lay outside the gene matches. CDR3 region: CASSPRTGHEKLFF. The CDR3 DNA follows: TGTGCCAGCTCACCAAGGACAGGGCATGAAAAACTGTTTTTT.

This clonotype is classed as medium-sized. This chain links TRBV5-6 with TRBJ1-1, with 8 nucleotides matching TRBD1. The length of the CDR3 is 15 residues. Germline trimming cut 4 bases from V and 4 bases from J; bases unmatched to any gene: 9. Looked up from germline, CDR1 is SGHDT and CDR2 is YYEEEE. The chain's CDR3 is CASSGRQGRFTEAFF. The CDR3 region has the DNA TGTGCCAGCAGCGGGAGACAGGGGCGCTTCACTGAAGCTTTCTTT. Using reference TRBV5-6 and TRBJ1-1 for the parts outside the CDR3, the full variable domain is DAGVTQSPTHLIKTRGQQVTLRCSPKSGHDTVSWYQQALGQGPQFIFQYYEEEERQRGNFPDRFSGHQFPNYSSELNVNALLLGDSALYLCASSGRQGRFTEAFFGQGTRLTVV.

This clonotype qualifies as medium-sized. V gene TRBV19 combines with J gene TRBJ1-2; 9 nucleotides match TRBD1. The CDR3 has 14 amino acids. Germline CDR1 and CDR2: LNHDA and SQIVND (reference sequence). V was clipped by 7 bases and J by 7 bases; unmatched bases: 10. CDR3 protein: CASNPDRGIGGYTF. The CDR3 coding sequence is TGTGCCAGTAATCCAGACAGGGGGATAGGTGGCTACACCTTC.

This clonotype counts as medium-sized (0.01 to 0.1%). V usage is TRBV7-2 and J usage is TRBJ1-5; unclear D gene. This CDR3 region has 13 residues. Germline values: CDR1 SGHTA, CDR2 FQGNSA. V was pared by 2 bases and J by 1 base, with 3 bases between. The CDR3 sequence: CASSLQSNQPQHF. DNA for the CDR3: TGTGCCAGCAGCTTACAGAGCAATCAGCCCCAGCATTTT.

Relative to its sample, this clonotype is medium-sized (0.01 to 0.1%). The rearrangement uses TRBV28 and TRBJ1-1; no clear D gene. CDR1 is MDHEN, CDR2 SYDVKM, per germline. CDR3 length: 13 residues. V lost 8 bases and J 5 bases, leaving 15 bases between the germline ends. CDR3 amino acids: CASSKARLTEAFF. In DNA form, the CDR3 reads TGTGCCAGCTCCAAAGCGAGGCTAACTGAAGCTTTCTTT.

In its sample, this clonotype is medium-sized. The rearrangement uses TRBV6-1 and TRBJ2-3; 14 bases match TRBD2. The trim removed 6 bases at V and 6 bases at J, leaving 14 bases unmatched. CDR3 length: 18 amino acids. Germline loops: CDR1 MNHNS, CDR2 SASEGT. CDR3 DNA sequence: TGTGCCAGCAGCCAATGGGGGACTAGCGGGGGACGATCGGATACGCAGTATTTT. It translates to CASSQWGTSGGRSDTQYF.

By share, this clonotype counts as large. The chain couples TRBV28 to TRBJ1-1; D is unresolved. The CDR3 has 13 residues. Germline CDR1 reads MDHEN; CDR2 reads SYDVKM. V was clipped by 3 bases and J by 1 base, with 6 bases between them. Here the CDR3 reads CASSFGGNTEAFF. CDR3 coding DNA: TGTGCCAGCAGTTTCGGCGGGAACACTGAAGCTTTCTTT.